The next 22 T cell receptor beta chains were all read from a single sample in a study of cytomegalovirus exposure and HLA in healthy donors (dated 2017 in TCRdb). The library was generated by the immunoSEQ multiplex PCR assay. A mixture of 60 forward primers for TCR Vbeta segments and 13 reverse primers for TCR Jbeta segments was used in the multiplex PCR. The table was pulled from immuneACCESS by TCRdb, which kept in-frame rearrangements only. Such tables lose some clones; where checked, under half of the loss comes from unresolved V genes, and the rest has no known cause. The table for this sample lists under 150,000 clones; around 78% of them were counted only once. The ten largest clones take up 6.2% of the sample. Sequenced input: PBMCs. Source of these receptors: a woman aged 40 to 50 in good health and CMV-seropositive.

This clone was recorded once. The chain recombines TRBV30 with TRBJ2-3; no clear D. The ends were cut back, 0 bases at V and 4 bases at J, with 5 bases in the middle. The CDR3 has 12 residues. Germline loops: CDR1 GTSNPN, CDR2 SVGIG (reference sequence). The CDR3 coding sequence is TGTGCCTGGAGTGTATTCGCAGATACGCAGTATTTT. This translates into CAWSVFADTQYF.

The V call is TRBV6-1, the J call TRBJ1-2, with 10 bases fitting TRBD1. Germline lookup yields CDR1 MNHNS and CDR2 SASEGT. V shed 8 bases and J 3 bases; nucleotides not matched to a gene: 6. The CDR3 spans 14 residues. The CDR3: CASLGQGGDYGYTF. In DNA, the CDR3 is TGTGCCAGCCTCGGACAGGGGGGAGACTATGGCTACACCTTC.

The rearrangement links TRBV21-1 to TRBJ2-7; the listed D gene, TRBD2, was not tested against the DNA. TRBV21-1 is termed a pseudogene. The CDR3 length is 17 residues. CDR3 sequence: CASSKTRRSALIDEQYF. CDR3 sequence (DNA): TGTGCCAGCAGCAAAACGAGGCGGTCCGCCCTAATAGACGAGCAGTACTTC.

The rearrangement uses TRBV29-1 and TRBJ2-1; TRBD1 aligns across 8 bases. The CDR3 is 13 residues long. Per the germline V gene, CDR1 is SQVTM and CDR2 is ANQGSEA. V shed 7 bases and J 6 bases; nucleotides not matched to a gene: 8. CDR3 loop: CSGDETGVNEQFF. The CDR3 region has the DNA TGCAGCGGTGACGAGACAGGGGTCAATGAGCAGTTCTTC.

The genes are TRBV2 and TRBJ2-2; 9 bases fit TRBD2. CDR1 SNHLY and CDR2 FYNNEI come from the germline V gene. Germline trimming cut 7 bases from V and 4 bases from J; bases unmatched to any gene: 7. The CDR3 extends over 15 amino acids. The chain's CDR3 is CASTREGRGTGELFF. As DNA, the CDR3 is TGTGCCAGCACGCGGGAGGGCCGTGGCACCGGGGAGCTGTTTTTT.

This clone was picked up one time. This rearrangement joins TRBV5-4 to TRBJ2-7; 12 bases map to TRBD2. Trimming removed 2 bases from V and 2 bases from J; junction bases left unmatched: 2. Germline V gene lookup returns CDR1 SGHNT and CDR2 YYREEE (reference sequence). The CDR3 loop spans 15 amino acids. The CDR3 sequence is CASSFSSGRAYEQYF. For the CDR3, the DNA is TGTGCCAGCAGCTTTTCTAGCGGGAGGGCCTACGAGCAGTACTTC.

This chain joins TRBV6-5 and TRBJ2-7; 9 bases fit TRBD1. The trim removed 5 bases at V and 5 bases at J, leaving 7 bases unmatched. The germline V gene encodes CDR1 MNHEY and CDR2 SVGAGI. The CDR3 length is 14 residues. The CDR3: CASSTGQGRDEQYF. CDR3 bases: TGTGCCAGCAGTACCGGACAGGGGCGCGACGAGCAGTACTTC.

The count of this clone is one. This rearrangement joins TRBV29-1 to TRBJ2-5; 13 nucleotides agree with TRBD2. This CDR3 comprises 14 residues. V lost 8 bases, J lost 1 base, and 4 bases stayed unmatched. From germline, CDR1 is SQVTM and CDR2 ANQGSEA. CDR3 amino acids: CSTGTSGVQETQYF. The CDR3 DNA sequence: TGCAGCACTGGGACTAGCGGGGTCCAAGAGACCCAGTACTTC.

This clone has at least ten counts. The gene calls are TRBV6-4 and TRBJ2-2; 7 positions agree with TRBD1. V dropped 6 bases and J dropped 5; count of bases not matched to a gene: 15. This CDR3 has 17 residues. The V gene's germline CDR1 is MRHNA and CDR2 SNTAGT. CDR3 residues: CASSSYRTGISTGELFF. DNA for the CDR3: TGTGCCAGCAGCTCTTATCGGACAGGAATAAGTACCGGGGAGCTGTTTTTT.

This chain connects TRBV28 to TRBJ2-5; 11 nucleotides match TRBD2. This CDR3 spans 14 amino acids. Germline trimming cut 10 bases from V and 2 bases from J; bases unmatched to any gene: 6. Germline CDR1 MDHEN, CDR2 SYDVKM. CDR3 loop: CAITLAGEQETQYF. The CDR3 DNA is TGTGCCATCACACTAGCGGGAGAGCAAGAGACCCAGTACTTC.

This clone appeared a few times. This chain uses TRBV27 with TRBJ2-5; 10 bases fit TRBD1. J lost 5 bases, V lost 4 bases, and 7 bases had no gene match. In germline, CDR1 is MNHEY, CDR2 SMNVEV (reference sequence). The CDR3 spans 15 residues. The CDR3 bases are TGTGCCAGCAGTTGGGGGACAGGGGCGCGGGAGACCCAGTACTTC. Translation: CASSWGTGARETQYF.

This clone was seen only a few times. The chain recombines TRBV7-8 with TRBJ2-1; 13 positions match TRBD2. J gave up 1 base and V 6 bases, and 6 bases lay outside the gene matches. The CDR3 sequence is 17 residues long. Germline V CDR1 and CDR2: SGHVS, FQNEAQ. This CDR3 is CASRLAGGPGSYNEQFF. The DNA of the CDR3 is TGTGCCAGCAGACTAGCGGGAGGGCCCGGGTCCTACAATGAGCAGTTCTTC.

CDR3 sequence (DNA): TGTGCCAGCAGTGTCCGGGACAGGGTAAATGAGCAGTTCTTC. Protein: CASSVRDRVNEQFF. The V and J genes are TRBV6-1 and TRBJ2-1; 9 bases agree with TRBD1. Trimming took 4 bases from V and 7 from J; bases not matched to a gene: 5. The CDR3 sequence is 14 residues long. CDR1 and CDR2 (germline): MNHNS, SASEGT.

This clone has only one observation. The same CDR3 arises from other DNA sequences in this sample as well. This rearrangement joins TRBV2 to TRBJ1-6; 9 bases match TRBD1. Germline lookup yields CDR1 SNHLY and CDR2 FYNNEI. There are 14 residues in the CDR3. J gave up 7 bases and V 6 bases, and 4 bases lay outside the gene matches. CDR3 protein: CASSRTGENSPLHF. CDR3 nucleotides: TGTGCCAGCAGCAGGACAGGGGAAAATTCACCCCTCCACTTT.

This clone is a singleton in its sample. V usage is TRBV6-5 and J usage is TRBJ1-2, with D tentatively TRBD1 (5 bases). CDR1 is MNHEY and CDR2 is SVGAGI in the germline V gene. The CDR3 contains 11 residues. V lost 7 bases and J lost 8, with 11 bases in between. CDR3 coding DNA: TGTGCCAGCACCCAGGGTTTCGGCTACACCTTC. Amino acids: CASTQGFGYTF.

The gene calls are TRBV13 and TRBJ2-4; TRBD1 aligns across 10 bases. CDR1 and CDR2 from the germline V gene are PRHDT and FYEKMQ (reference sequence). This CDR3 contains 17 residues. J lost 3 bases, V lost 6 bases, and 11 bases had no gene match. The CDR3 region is CASSHGQGVIDKNIQYF. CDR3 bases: TGTGCCAGCAGTCACGGACAGGGGGTGATAGACAAAAACATTCAGTACTTC.

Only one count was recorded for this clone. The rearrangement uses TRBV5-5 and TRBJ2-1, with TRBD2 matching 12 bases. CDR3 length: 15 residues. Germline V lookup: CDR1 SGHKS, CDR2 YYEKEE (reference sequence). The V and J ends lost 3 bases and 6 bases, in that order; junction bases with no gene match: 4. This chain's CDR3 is CASSSLAGGGNEQFF. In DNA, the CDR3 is TGTGCCAGCAGCTCCCTAGCGGGAGGGGGCAATGAGCAGTTCTTC.

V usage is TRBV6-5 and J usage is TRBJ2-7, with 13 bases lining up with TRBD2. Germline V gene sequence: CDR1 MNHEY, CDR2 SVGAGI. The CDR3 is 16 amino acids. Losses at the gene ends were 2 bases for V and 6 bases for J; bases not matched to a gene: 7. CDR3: CASSYPKTSGRLEQYF. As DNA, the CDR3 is TGTGCCAGCAGTTACCCCAAGACTAGCGGGAGGCTCGAGCAGTACTTC.

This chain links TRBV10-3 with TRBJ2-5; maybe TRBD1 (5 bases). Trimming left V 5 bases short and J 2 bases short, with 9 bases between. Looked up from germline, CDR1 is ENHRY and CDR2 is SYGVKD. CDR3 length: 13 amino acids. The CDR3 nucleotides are TGTGCCATCAGTACAGGAGATCAAGAGACCCAGTACTTC. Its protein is CAISTGDQETQYF.

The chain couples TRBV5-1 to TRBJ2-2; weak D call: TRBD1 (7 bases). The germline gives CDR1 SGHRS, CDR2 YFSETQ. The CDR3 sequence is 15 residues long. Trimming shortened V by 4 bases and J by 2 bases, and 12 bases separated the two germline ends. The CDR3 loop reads CASSGGTANTGELFF. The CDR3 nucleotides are TGCGCCAGCAGCGGGGGGACAGCCAACACCGGGGAGCTGTTTTTT.

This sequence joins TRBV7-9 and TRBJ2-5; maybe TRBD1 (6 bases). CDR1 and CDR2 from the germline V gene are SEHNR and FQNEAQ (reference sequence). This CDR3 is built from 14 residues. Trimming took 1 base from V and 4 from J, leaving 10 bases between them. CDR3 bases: TGTGCCAGCAGCTTAGGGACAGCAGGAGAGACCCAGTACTTC. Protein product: CASSLGTAGETQYF.

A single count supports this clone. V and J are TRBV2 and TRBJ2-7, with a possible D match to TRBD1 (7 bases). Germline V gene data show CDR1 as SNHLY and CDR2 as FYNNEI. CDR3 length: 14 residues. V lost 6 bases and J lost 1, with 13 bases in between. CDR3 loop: CASRPTGTSYEQYF. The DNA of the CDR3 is TGTGCCAGCAGACCGACAGGGACTTCCTACGAGCAGTACTTC.